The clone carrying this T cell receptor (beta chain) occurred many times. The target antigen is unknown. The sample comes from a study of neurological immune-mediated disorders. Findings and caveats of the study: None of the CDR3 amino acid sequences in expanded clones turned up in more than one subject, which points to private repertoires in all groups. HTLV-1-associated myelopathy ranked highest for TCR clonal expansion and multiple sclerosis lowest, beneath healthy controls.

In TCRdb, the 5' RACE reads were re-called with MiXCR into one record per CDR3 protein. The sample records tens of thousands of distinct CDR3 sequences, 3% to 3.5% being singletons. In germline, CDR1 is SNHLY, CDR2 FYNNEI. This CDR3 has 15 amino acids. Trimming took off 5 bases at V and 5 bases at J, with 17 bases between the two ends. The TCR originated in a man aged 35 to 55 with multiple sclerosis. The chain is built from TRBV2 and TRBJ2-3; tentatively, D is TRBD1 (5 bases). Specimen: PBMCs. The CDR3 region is CASSWTPQAGDTQYF. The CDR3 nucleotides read TGTGCCAGCAGTTGGACACCCCAGGCAGGAGATACGCAGTATTTT.